This T cell receptor (beta chain) was identified during a study of Ad26.COV2.S vaccination and SARS-CoV-2 variants. Looking at the study overall: Recipients of Ad26.COV2.S got it intramuscularly, once or twice 56 days apart. Study results and limitations: Among vaccine recipients, spike-specific TCR breadth exceeded that of placebo recipients.

V was clipped by 4 bases and J by 7 bases; unmatched bases: 4. Germline-derived CDR1 and CDR2 are MNHEY and SVGAGI. The CDR3 has 13 amino acids. In the case of this clone: The target antigen is unknown.

The treatment here: around 19 received Ad26.COV2.S at low or high dose, single or two shots; roughly 5 received placebo; per-sample allocation not given. Sampling happened 63 days after the first vaccine or placebo injection. Recruitment in Boston yielded a donor of adult age, 18-55 years. Ad26 vector vaccine expressed Wuhan-strain SARS-CoV-2 spike. The data were produced by immunoSEQ multiplex PCR, yet TCRdb's version contains in-frame clones alone and is incomplete. The sample holds hundreds of thousands of clones, 89% seen once. This sequence was found in a person between 18 and 59 years old who received the Ad26.COV2.S COVID-19 vaccine or a placebo. Sample: peripheral blood, taken in a trial of Ad26.COV2.S vaccine versus placebo. This chain uses TRBV6-5 with TRBJ1-2, with 9 nucleotides matching TRBD1. CDR3 protein: CASSWDREIGYTF. The CDR3 region has the DNA TGTGCCAGCAGTTGGGACAGGGAGATTGGCTACACCTTC.